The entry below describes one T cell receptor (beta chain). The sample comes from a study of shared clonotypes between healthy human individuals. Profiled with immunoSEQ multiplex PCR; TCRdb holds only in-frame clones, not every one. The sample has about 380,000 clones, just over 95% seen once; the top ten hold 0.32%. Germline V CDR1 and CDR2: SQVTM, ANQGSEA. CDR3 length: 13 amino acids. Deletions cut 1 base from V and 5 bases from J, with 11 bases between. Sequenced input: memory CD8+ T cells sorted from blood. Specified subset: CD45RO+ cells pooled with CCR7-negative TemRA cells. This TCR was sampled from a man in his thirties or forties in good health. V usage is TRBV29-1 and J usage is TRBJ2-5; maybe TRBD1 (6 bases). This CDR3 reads CSVEGQDAETQYF. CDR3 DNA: TGCAGCGTTGAAGGACAGGACGCCGAGACCCAGTACTTC.